The rows below give T cell receptor beta chains drawn from one sample of a study of blood T cell repertoires in COVID-19. Clones were read by immunoSEQ multiplex PCR, and TCRdb kept only the in-frame ones, dropping some. The table lists under 65,000 clones, 86% of them singletons. Source material: peripheral blood. The receptors come from a man in his 60s with acute or convalescent COVID-19. The CDR3 runs from the conserved cysteine through the conserved F or W. D genes are given only for firm matches. The size of a clone is reported for some rows only, either as once, few or many, or as a class for expanded clones.

j_call v_call clone_size d_call cdr3_aa cdr3_nt
TRBJ2-7 TRBV7-9 NA TRBD1 CASSRNYRGYEQYF TGTGCCAGCAGCCGAAACTACAGGGGCTACGAGCAGTACTTC
TRBJ1-1 TRBV29-1 NA NA CSVMRRMNTEAFF TGCAGCGTAATGCGGCGGATGAACACTGAAGCTTTCTTT
TRBJ1-5 TRBV4-2 NA TRBD1 CASSQDLPGGIGSNQPQHF TGTGCCAGCAGCCAAGATTTGCCAGGGGGCATTGGCAGCAATCAGCCCCAGCATTTT
TRBJ2-5 TRBV11-2 NA NA CASSEPRGARMETQYF TGTGCCAGCAGCGAACCGCGTGGGGCACGAATGGAGACCCAGTACTTC
TRBJ1-5 TRBV25-1 NA NA CASSPHGGANQPQHF TGTGCCAGCAGTCCCCATGGCGGGGCAAATCAGCCCCAGCATTTT
TRBJ2-1 TRBV20-1 NA NA CSARAGNEQFF TGCAGTGCTAGAGCGGGCAATGAGCAGTTCTTC
TRBJ1-1 TRBV5-5 NA NA CASSYPSGNTEAFF TGTGCCAGCAGTTACCCTTCAGGGAATACTGAAGCTTTCTTT
TRBJ1-1 TRBV9 few TRBD1 CASSFGQGAAEAFF TGTGCCAGCAGCTTCGGACAGGGGGCCGCTGAAGCTTTCTTT
TRBJ2-7 TRBV28 NA TRBD2 CASRTTSGPYEQYF TGTGCCAGCAGGACGACTAGCGGACCCTACGAGCAGTACTTC
TRBJ2-2 TRBV7-3 NA TRBD2 CASSFSGDTGELFF TGTGCCAGCAGCTTTAGCGGGGACACCGGGGAGCTGTTTTTT
TRBJ2-7 TRBV27 NA TRBD1 CASNPTAGGLSYEQYF TGTGCCAGCAACCCAACAGCAGGGGGCCTCTCCTACGAGCAGTACTTC
TRBJ2-1 TRBV21-1 NA NA CASSACGGWRERLNEQFF TGTGCCAGCAGCGCCTGCGGAGGGTGGCGGGAGAGACTAAATGAGCAGTTCTTC
TRBJ2-1 TRBV15 NA TRBD2 CATSSLGLAEVGEQFF TGTGCCACCAGCAGTTTGGGACTAGCGGAGGTGGGTGAGCAGTTCTTC
TRBJ2-1 TRBV4-1 NA NA CASSQEEGRNEQFF TGCGCCAGCAGCCAAGAGGAGGGACGGAATGAGCAGTTCTTC
TRBJ1-6 TRBV5-8 NA NA CASSFWGTIVSPLHF TGTGCCAGCAGCTTTTGGGGGACAATCGTTTCACCCCTCCACTTT
TRBJ2-5 TRBV11-2 NA NA CASSLAGVGETQYF TGTGCCAGCAGCTTAGCGGGGGTGGGAGAGACCCAGTACTTC
TRBJ1-6 TRBV7-6 NA TRBD1 CASSYGTGGFSYNSPLHF TGTGCCAGCAGCTATGGGACAGGGGGCTTCTCCTATAATTCACCCCTCCACTTT
TRBJ2-7 TRBV6-5 NA NA CASSPDRTTYEQYF TGTGCCAGCAGTCCTGACCGGACAACCTACGAGCAGTACTTC
TRBJ1-2 TRBV10-2 NA NA CATSEGGIYGYTF TGCGCCACCTCAGAGGGAGGTATCTATGGCTACACCTTC
TRBJ2-5 TRBV5-8 NA NA CASKKRPQETQYF TGTGCCAGCAAGAAAAGACCACAGGAGACCCAGTACTTC
TRBJ1-6 TRBV28 NA NA CASSSSRTSYNNSPLHF TGTGCCAGCAGTTCCAGTCGGACATCTTATAATAATTCACCCCTCCACTTT
TRBJ2-4 TRBV21-1 NA NA CASSASCGRDKNIQYF TGTGCCAGCAGCGCCAGTTGCGGAAGAGACAAAAACATTCAGTACTTC
TRBJ2-2 TRBV5-4 NA NA CASRSLETNTGELFF TGTGCCAGCAGGTCGCTGGAGACGAACACCGGGGAGCTGTTTTTT
TRBJ1-5 TRBV2 NA TRBD1 CASNIQGEGQPQHF TGTGCCAGCAACATACAGGGGGAAGGGCAGCCCCAGCATTTT
TRBJ2-3 TRBV7-2 NA TRBD2 CASSHIAGALTDTQYF TGTGCCAGCAGCCATATAGCGGGGGCCCTCACAGATACGCAGTATTTT
TRBJ1-6 TRBV6-1 NA TRBD1 CASSEVPGQATPLHF TGTGCCAGCAGTGAGGTCCCCGGACAGGCGACACCCCTCCACTTT
TRBJ2-1 TRBV7-8 NA TRBD1 CASSSTGGPYNEQFF TGTGCCAGCAGCAGCACAGGGGGCCCCTACAATGAGCAGTTCTTC
TRBJ2-1 TRBV7-2 NA NA CASSPGLRYNEQFF TGTGCCAGCAGCCCAGGGCTTCGGTACAATGAGCAGTTCTTC
TRBJ2-1 TRBV3-1/TRBV3-2 NA TRBD1 CASSQDAGGALDEQFF TGTGCCAGCAGCCAAGACGCAGGGGGCGCATTGGATGAGCAGTTCTTC
TRBJ2-7 TRBV5-8 NA TRBD1 CASRYRTGDYEQYF TGTGCCAGCAGGTACAGGACAGGGGATTACGAGCAGTACTTC
TRBJ1-2 TRBV5-1 NA NA CASSWGGYGYTF TGCGCCAGCAGCTGGGGGGGCTATGGCTACACCTTC
TRBJ2-3 TRBV5-4 NA NA CASSSTGGQFATDTQYF TGTGCCAGCAGCTCAACAGGAGGACAGTTCGCCACAGATACGCAGTATTTT
TRBJ1-2 TRBV18 NA NA CASSGGQNYGYTF TGTGCCAGCTCCGGGGGGCAAAACTATGGCTACACCTTC
TRBJ2-1 TRBV9 NA NA CASSVVGGAGEQFF TGTGCCAGCAGCGTAGTGGGGGGGGCTGGTGAGCAGTTCTTC
TRBJ2-5 TRBV15 NA NA CATSILQGPGETQYF TGTGCCACCAGCATTTTACAGGGTCCGGGGGAGACCCAGTACTTC
TRBJ2-7 TRBV11-3 NA NA CASSPAGLTIKYF TGTGCCAGCAGCCCTGCAGGCTTAACGATCAAGTACTTC
TRBJ2-5 TRBV6-1 NA TRBD1 CASSDGQGLSETQYF TGTGCCAGCAGTGACGGACAGGGTCTTTCAGAGACCCAGTACTTC
TRBJ1-2 TRBV11-3 NA NA CASSRRGYESYTF TGTGCCAGCAGCCGAAGGGGGTATGAGAGCTACACCTTC
TRBJ2-1 TRBV11-2 NA TRBD2 CASTTIPIGGSFGEQFF TGTGCCAGCACAACCATTCCCATTGGCGGGAGTTTTGGTGAGCAGTTCTTC
TRBJ2-1 TRBV7-9 NA TRBD2 CASSLALGGSDPLANEQFF TGTGCCAGCAGCTTAGCTCTAGGCGGGAGCGACCCCCTGGCTAATGAGCAGTTCTTC
TRBJ2-3 TRBV18 NA NA CASSPGMRGGGDTQYF TGTGCCAGCTCACCAGGAATGAGGGGGGGTGGAGATACGCAGTATTTT
TRBJ2-1 TRBV6-2/TRBV6-3 few TRBD2 CASSYSILRAGVVDEQFF TGTGCCAGCAGTTACTCGATCCTAAGAGCGGGAGTGGTGGATGAGCAGTTCTTC
TRBJ1-4 TRBV7-2 NA TRBD1 CASSFQGVPEKLFF TGTGCCAGCAGCTTTCAGGGGGTGCCCGAAAAACTGTTTTTT
TRBJ1-2 TRBV5-6 few NA CASSFGGNYGYTF TGTGCCAGCAGCTTCGGCGGGAACTATGGCTACACCTTC
TRBJ1-5 TRBV7-9 NA TRBD1 CASSSGTEYSNQPQHF TGTGCCAGCAGCTCCGGGACAGAATATAGCAATCAGCCCCAGCATTTT
TRBJ2-5 TRBV4-2 once TRBD2 CASSRQNLAGQETQYF TGTGCCAGCAGCCGACAGAATCTAGCGGGACAGGAGACCCAGTACTTC
TRBJ2-5 TRBV28 NA TRBD1 CASSLQGQILYQETQYF TGTGCCAGCAGTTTACAGGGACAGATCCTTTATCAAGAGACCCAGTACTTC
TRBJ1-1 TRBV6-5 NA NA CASSYRPPAGEAFF TGTGCCAGCAGTTATCGTCCCCCCGCGGGTGAAGCTTTCTTT
TRBJ2-7 TRBV7-9 once TRBD1 CASGPGQGIFGYEQYF TGTGCCAGCGGGCCGGGACAGGGGATCTTCGGGTACGAGCAGTACTTC
TRBJ2-2 TRBV5-1 few NA CASSLGGTTGELFF TGCGCCAGCAGCTTAGGAGGTACCACCGGGGAGCTGTTTTTT
TRBJ2-2 TRBV9 NA TRBD2 CASGREVGELFF TGTGCCAGCGGCCGGGAGGTTGGGGAGCTGTTTTTT
TRBJ2-5 TRBV20-1 NA NA CSASEPRLAPRETQYF TGCAGTGCTAGTGAGCCCCGACTCGCCCCTCGAGAGACCCAGTACTTC
TRBJ2-1 TRBV27 NA TRBD2 CASSLTGTSGSIRYNEQFF TGTGCCAGCAGTTTAACGGGGACTAGCGGGAGCATCCGCTACAATGAGCAGTTCTTC
TRBJ1-1 TRBV5-4 NA TRBD1 CASSSRDSGIAFF TGTGCCAGCAGCTCCCGGGACAGCGGTATTGCTTTCTTT
TRBJ2-7 TRBV7-9 NA NA CASSYLQTSYEQYF TGTGCCAGCAGCTACCTCCAGACATCCTACGAGCAGTACTTC
TRBJ1-2 TRBV2 once TRBD1 CASRIQGETYYGYTF TGTGCCAGCAGAATACAGGGGGAGACATACTATGGCTACACCTTC
TRBJ1-5 TRBV4-1 few NA CASSQDSRQRNQPQHF TGCGCCAGCAGCCAAGATTCGAGACAGCGCAATCAGCCCCAGCATTTT
TRBJ2-4 TRBV6-5 NA NA CASMVPASSKNIQYF TGTGCCAGCATGGTCCCAGCGTCTTCCAAAAACATTCAGTACTTC
TRBJ1-1 TRBV7-8 NA TRBD1 CASSFGQVNTEAFF TGTGCCAGCAGCTTCGGACAGGTGAACACTGAAGCTTTCTTT